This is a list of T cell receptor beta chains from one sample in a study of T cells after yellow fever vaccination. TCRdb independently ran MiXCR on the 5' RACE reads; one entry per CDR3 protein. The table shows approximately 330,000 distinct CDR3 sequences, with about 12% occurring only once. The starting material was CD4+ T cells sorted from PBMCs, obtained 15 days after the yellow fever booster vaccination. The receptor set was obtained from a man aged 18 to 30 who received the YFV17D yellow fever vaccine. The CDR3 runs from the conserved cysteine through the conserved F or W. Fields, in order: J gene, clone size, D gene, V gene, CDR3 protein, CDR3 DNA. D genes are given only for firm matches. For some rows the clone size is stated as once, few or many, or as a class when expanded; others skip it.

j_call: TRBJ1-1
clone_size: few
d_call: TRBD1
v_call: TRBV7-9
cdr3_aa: CASSLRGDRGLDEAFF
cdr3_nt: TGTGCCAGCAGCTTAAGGGGAGACAGGGGGCTGGATGAAGCTTTCTTT

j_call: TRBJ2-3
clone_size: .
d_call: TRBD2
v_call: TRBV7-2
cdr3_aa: CASSPPGLAGGLTDTQYF
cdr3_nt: TGTGCCAGCAGCCCACCGGGACTAGCGGGGGGTCTCACAGATACGCAGTATTTT

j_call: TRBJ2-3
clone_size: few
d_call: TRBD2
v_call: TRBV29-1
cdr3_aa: CSARVGTSGGDTQYF
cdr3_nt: TGCAGCGCAAGGGTTGGGACTAGCGGGGGAGATACGCAGTATTTT

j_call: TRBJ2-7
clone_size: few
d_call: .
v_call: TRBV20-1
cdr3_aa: CSAAGTQAYEQYF
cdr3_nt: TGCAGTGCTGCCGGGACGCAAGCCTACGAGCAGTACTTC

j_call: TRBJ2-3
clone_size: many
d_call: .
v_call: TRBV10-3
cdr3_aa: CAISEDPRAGGTQYF
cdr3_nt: TGTGCCATCAGTGAGGACCCTAGGGCCGGCGGTACGCAGTATTTT

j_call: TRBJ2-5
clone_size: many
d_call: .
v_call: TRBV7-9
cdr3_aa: CASSPPQETQYF
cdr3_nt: TGTGCCAGCAGCCCGCCCCAAGAGACCCAGTACTTC

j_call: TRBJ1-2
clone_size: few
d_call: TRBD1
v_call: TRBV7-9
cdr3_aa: CASSSGQGPRNYGYTF
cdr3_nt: TGTGCCAGCAGCTCGGGACAGGGGCCGCGGAACTATGGCTACACCTTC

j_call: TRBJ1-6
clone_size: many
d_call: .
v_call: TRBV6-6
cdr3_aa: CASSYPFAYNSPLHF
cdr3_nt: TGTGCCAGCAGTTACCCGTTCGCCTATAATTCACCCCTCCACTTT

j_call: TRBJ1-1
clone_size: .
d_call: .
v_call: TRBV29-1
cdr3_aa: CSVWVMNTEAFF
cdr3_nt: TGCAGCGTTTGGGTCATGAACACTGAAGCTTTCTTT

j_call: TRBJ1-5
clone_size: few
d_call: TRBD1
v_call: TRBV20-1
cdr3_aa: CSARPDRRSQPQHF
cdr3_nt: TGCAGTGCTAGGCCGGACAGGAGGAGTCAGCCCCAGCATTTT

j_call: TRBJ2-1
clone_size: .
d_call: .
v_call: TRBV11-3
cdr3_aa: CASSLAFGQRNNEQFF
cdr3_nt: TGTGCCAGCAGCTTAGCCTTTGGACAGAGGAACAATGAGCAGTTCTTC

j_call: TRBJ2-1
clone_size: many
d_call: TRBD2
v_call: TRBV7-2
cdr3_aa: CASSLDRIGLAGANEQFF
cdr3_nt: TGTGCCAGCAGCTTAGATCGGATAGGACTAGCGGGGGCCAATGAGCAGTTCTTC

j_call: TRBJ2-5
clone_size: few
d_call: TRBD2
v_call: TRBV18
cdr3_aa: CASSPLAGFQETQYF
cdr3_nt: TGTGCCAGCTCACCACTAGCGGGGTTTCAAGAGACCCAGTACTTC